This T cell receptor (beta chain) was retrieved from a study of human T cells and chemical hapten exposure. This clonotype was counted between two and nine times. Trimming took 3 bases from V and 6 from J, leaving 12 bases between them. The CDR3 has 13 residues. The germline V gene has CDR1 SQVTM and CDR2 ANQGSEA. TCRdb ran MiXCR on the RACE reads and lists one entry per CDR3 protein. Of about 50,000 distinct CDR3 sequences detected, about 10% appear once; the ten largest clones hold about 1.7%. Time point in this sample: patch test 2, 6 weeks after DPC sensitization. Treatment here: therapeutic diphenylcyclopropenone sensitization with weekly scalp DPC. Each patch-test visit's blood sample preceded patch application.

This sample comprised whole blood, obtained in connection with sensitization to the hapten diphenylcyclopropenone (DPC). V usage is TRBV29-1 and J usage is TRBJ1-5; TRBD1 might be the D (6 bases). The TCR was taken from a woman aged 45-65 years with alopecia areata. Some clones in this sample may be carry-over from other donors' samples. Written as DNA, the CDR3 is TGCAGCGTTGACCGGGGGCAGGGTCAGCCCCAGCATTTT. It translates to CSVDRGQGQPQHF.